This T cell receptor (beta chain) was sequenced in a study of memory CD4+ T cells and cytomegalovirus serostatus. Some clones are missing from TCRdb's copy, which holds only in-frame ones; the method was immunoSEQ multiplex PCR. The table lists fewer than 35,000 clones, 75% to 85% of them singletons. This CDR3 is 13 amino acids long. V was pared by 6 bases and J by 2 bases, with 10 bases between. In germline, CDR1 is MNHEY, CDR2 SVGAGI. The sort gate was single viable CD3+CD4+CD8-CD45RO+ cells for memory CD4+ T cells. Serum IgG to CMV pp150, pp28, p38 and p52 defined serostatus. After thawing, CD4+ T cells were positively selected.

Sequenced input: memory CD4+ T cells from blood. The genes are TRBV6-5 and TRBJ1-1; tentative D call: TRBD1 (6 bases). The clonotype originates from an adult in good health and CMV-seronegative. CDR3 protein: CASRRQANTEAFF. Written as DNA, the CDR3 is TGTGCCAGCAGACGACAGGCCAACACTGAAGCTTTCTTT.